This record covers a single T cell receptor beta chain. The sample is drawn from a study of blood T cell repertoires in COVID-19. This CDR3 has 15 amino acids. Trimming at V came to 5 bases and at J to 2 bases, leaving 9 bases not matched to a gene. The germline gives CDR1 LNHDA, CDR2 SQIVND (reference sequence). This table comes from immunoSEQ multiplex PCR, and its TCRdb copy is limited to in-frame clones, with some not included. The table lists 45,000 to 60,000 clones, roughly 85% of them singletons. Sequencing was done on a sample of peripheral blood. The source is a human donor in a cohort sampled during active COVID-19. V is TRBV19 and J is TRBJ2-7; 7 positions match TRBD1. CDR3 loop: CASSPSWDSTYEQYF. The CDR3 DNA reads as TGTGCCAGTAGTCCCTCTTGGGACAGTACCTACGAGCAGTACTTC.